The entry below gives a single TCR beta chain sequence along with its context. Its cognate antigen is unknown. The data are from a study of cytomegalovirus exposure and HLA in healthy donors. In the study overall: The 90 to 150 validation repertoires used a platform that matched the one used for the 600 to 700 first-cohort repertoires, as a later analysis reported. Points from the study as a whole: Reports credit the classifier with highly specific, highly sensitive diagnosis of cytomegalovirus status. The authors confirmed in vitro that three CMV-associated chains were specific for CMV antigens. Most TCRs appeared rarely, but some public TCRs recurred in many donors.

Germline CDR1 is MNHEY and CDR2 is SMNVEV (reference sequence). The CDR3 loop spans 13 amino acids. V was clipped by 3 bases and J by 5 bases, with 10 bases between them. Repertoires were generated with immunoSEQ multiplex PCR, while TCRdb's copy carries only in-frame clones and drops some. The sample lists tens of thousands of clones; approximately 94% were seen once. The chain links TRBV27 to TRBJ1-2; TRBD1 might be the D (6 bases). The sequencing sample was made of PBMCs. This clonotype was sampled from a woman aged 18-35 years in good health and CMV-seronegative. CDR3 in DNA: TGTGCCAGCAGTTTGGGGAGGGGGTATGGCTACACCTTC. Protein product: CASSLGRGYGYTF.